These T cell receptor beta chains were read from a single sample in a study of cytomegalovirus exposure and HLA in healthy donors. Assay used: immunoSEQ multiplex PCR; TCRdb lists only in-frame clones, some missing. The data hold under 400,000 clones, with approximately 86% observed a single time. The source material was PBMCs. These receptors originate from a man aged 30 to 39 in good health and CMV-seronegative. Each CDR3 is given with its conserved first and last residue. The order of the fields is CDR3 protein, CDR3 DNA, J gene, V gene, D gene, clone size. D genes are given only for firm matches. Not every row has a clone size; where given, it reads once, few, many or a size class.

CASKLTGGYNEQFF | TGTGCCAGCAAGCTGACAGGGGGGTACAATGAGCAGTTCTTC | TRBJ2-1 | TRBV2 | TRBD1 | NA
CASSPPSEGVYGYTF | TGTGCCAGCTCACCACCGAGCGAAGGGGTGTATGGCTACACCTTC | TRBJ1-2 | TRBV18 | NA | NA
CASSWTGGVPQHF | TGTGCCAGCAGTTGGACAGGGGGGGTTCCCCAGCATTTT | TRBJ1-5 | TRBV27 | TRBD1 | NA
CASRSGATNEKLFF | TGTGCCAGCCGATCAGGCGCAACTAATGAAAAACTGTTTTTT | TRBJ1-4 | TRBV6-6 | NA | NA
CASSEETGLDGYEQYF | TGTGCCAGCAGCGAGGAGACGGGACTTGATGGCTACGAGCAGTACTTC | TRBJ2-7 | TRBV9 | NA | NA
CASSPGRNYGYTF | TGTGCCAGCAGCCCCGGGAGGAACTATGGCTACACCTTC | TRBJ1-2 | TRBV7-6 | NA | NA
CASSETGTGGILGGANVLTF | TGTGCCAGCAGTGAAACGGGGACAGGGGGAATCCTAGGAGGGGCCAACGTCCTGACTTTC | TRBJ2-6 | TRBV2 | TRBD1 | NA
CASSLTGHGTEAFF | TGCGCCAGCAGCCTCACAGGGCACGGCACTGAAGCTTTCTTT | TRBJ1-1 | TRBV5-1 | NA | NA
CASSFRGTQNTEAFF | TGTGCCAGCAGCTTCCGGGGGACCCAGAACACTGAAGCTTTCTTT | TRBJ1-1 | TRBV11-2 | NA | NA
CASSKYWLPETQYF | TGTGCCAGCAGCAAATACTGGTTGCCGGAGACCCAGTACTTC | TRBJ2-5 | TRBV21-1 | NA | NA
CASSISILQSGMNTEAFF | TGTGCCAGTAGTATATCTATCCTCCAATCGGGGATGAACACTGAAGCTTTCTTT | TRBJ1-1 | TRBV19 | NA | NA
CASRPGTGALPLHF | TGTGCCAGCAGGCCGGGGACAGGGGCTTTACCCCTCCACTTT | TRBJ1-6 | TRBV6-5 | TRBD1 | NA
CATSRDRTGQNYGYTF | TGTGCCACCAGCAGAGATAGGACAGGGCAAAACTATGGCTACACCTTC | TRBJ1-2 | TRBV15 | TRBD1 | NA
CASSPFFQVSQNTGELFF | TGTGCCAGCTCACCTTTTTTTCAGGTTTCGCAGAACACCGGGGAGCTGTTTTTT | TRBJ2-2 | TRBV18 | NA | once
CASSPLRTEPKNIQYF | TGTGCCAGCAGCCCGTTAAGGACAGAACCCAAAAACATTCAGTACTTC | TRBJ2-4 | TRBV7-9 | NA | NA
CAIAGPTGQYF | TGTGCCATCGCGGGACCTACGGGGCAGTACTTC | TRBJ2-7 | TRBV10-3 | NA | few
CASSRQGNYGYTF | TGTGCCAGTAGCCGACAGGGTAACTATGGCTACACCTTC | TRBJ1-2 | TRBV19 | TRBD1 | NA
CASSLTQPTYEQYF | TGTGCCAGCAGCCTGACACAACCCACCTACGAGCAGTACTTC | TRBJ2-7 | TRBV7-8 | NA | once
CASCASGTGESPLHF | TGTGCCAGCTGTGCAAGCGGGACAGGGGAATCACCCCTCCACTTT | TRBJ1-6 | TRBV18 | TRBD1 | NA
CASSSGTGKAGNTIYF | TGTGCCAGCAGTTCCGGGACAGGGAAGGCTGGAAACACCATATATTTT | TRBJ1-3 | TRBV27 | TRBD1 | NA
CASSLSPEGQTYGYTF | TGTGCCAGCAGCTTAAGTCCGGAAGGACAGACTTATGGCTACACCTTC | TRBJ1-2 | TRBV7-9 | NA | NA
CASSGLGQGRNEQYF | TGTGCCAGCAGCGGACTGGGACAGGGGAGGAACGAGCAGTACTTC | TRBJ2-7 | TRBV25-1 | TRBD1 | NA
CASRVYDRGRRRNSPLHF | TGTGCCAGCAGGGTTTACGACAGGGGACGCCGTCGTAATTCACCCCTCCACTTT | TRBJ1-6 | TRBV5-4 | TRBD1 | NA
CASSPEWAGGHNEQFF | TGTGCCAGCAGTCCTGAGTGGGCGGGGGGACACAATGAGCAGTTCTTC | TRBJ2-1 | TRBV27 | TRBD2 | NA
CATSRGGEETQYF | TGTGCCACCAGCAGAGGAGGTGAGGAGACCCAGTACTTC | TRBJ2-5 | TRBV15 | NA | few
CASSYSGTGGYSPLHF | TGTGCCAGCAGTTACTCAGGGACAGGGGGCTATTCACCCCTCCACTTT | TRBJ1-6 | TRBV6-5 | TRBD1 | NA
CASTRRGGSYEQFF | TGTGCCAGTACTCGGCGGGGGGGATCGTATGAGCAGTTCTTC | TRBJ2-1 | TRBV19 | TRBD2 | NA